These 14 T cell receptor beta chains share one sample of origin, sequenced in a study of blood T cell repertoires in COVID-19. The method was immunoSEQ multiplex PCR; TCRdb's version includes in-frame clones alone and lacks a portion of them. The sample lists 150,000 to 200,000 clones; about 84% were seen once. Sequenced material: peripheral blood. These TCRs come from a person aged 65 to 79 with COVID-19, enrolled during active disease.

The chain combines TRBV7-8 with TRBJ2-1; no definite D call. There are 11 residues in the CDR3. Deletions cut 8 bases from V and 4 bases from J, with 6 bases between. Germline loops: CDR1 SGHVS, CDR2 FQNEAQ. The CDR3 nucleotides read TGTGCCAGCGGCTCGTACAATGAGCAGTTCTTC. As protein: CASGSYNEQFF.

In nucleotides, the CDR3 is TGCAGCGTTGGGTCTAGCGGGGCAAACACCGGGGAGCTGTTTTTT. This translates into CSVGSSGANTGELFF. This sequence joins TRBV29-1 and TRBJ2-2, with TRBD2 identical over 9 bases. The germline gives CDR1 SQVTM, CDR2 ANQGSEA. V shed 4 bases and J 2 bases; nucleotides not matched to a gene: 5. This CDR3 region has 15 residues.

The J gene is TRBJ2-3, the V gene TRBV4-2, with TRBD2 matching 8 bases. Germline CDR1 LGHNA, CDR2 YNFKEQ. The CDR3 is 18 amino acids. Trimming at V came to 4 bases and at J to 2 bases, leaving 14 bases not matched to a gene. The CDR3, as DNA: TGTGCCAGCAGCCGCAAGAGTGGGGCGGGAGGAGACACAGATACGCAGTATTTT. Translating it yields CASSRKSGAGGDTDTQYF.

The chain combines TRBV7-2 with TRBJ1-2; tentatively, D is TRBD1 (6 bases). Germline CDR1 reads SGHTA; CDR2 reads FQGNSA. CDR3 length: 14 residues. The V and J ends lost 8 bases and 4 bases respectively, with 17 bases between them. The CDR3 DNA reads TGTGCCAGCCTTAAGGGGGAGGGCACCTATGGCTACACCTTC. Its translation: CASLKGEGTYGYTF. Variable domain in full (rest from reference TRBV7-2 and TRBJ1-2): GAGVSQSPSNKVTEKGKDVELRCDPISGHTALYWYRQSLGQGLEFLIYFQGNSAPDKSGLPSDRFSAERTGGSVSTLTIQRTQQEDSAVYLCASLKGEGTYGYTFGSGTRLTVV.

This chain connects TRBV7-2 to TRBJ2-6; D is possibly TRBD1 (5 bases). The germline V gene encodes CDR1 SGHTA and CDR2 FQGNSA. This CDR3 has 17 residues. V gave up 0 bases and J gave up 2 bases, with 11 bases separating them. The CDR3 sequence: CASSLALGVTGANVLTF. Here the CDR3 DNA reads TGTGCCAGCAGCTTAGCGCTAGGGGTCACTGGGGCCAACGTCCTGACTTTC.

The V gene is TRBV28, the J gene TRBJ2-7; 8 nucleotides align to TRBD1. This CDR3 comprises 18 residues. Germline CDR1 is MDHEN and CDR2 is SYDVKM. The V segment lost 6 bases and the J segment 3 bases; nucleotides outside the gene matches: 19. This CDR3 is CASRSTGGAEQGIYEQYF. CDR3 nucleotides: TGTGCCAGCAGAAGCACAGGGGGAGCGGAGCAGGGGATCTACGAGCAGTACTTC.

A single count supports this clone. One end of the junction varies from germline; a read error may be responsible. The V gene is TRBV28, the J gene TRBJ1-1, with D unresolved. The CDR3 spans 16 residues. Germline V gene data show CDR1 as MDHEN and CDR2 as SYDVKM. CDR3 in DNA: TGTGTCAGCAGTTTAATAGTTCCGGGAAGTGCCCCTGAAGCTTTCTTT. This encodes CVSSLIVPGSAPEAFF.

V and J are TRBV27 and TRBJ2-3; TRBD2 might be the D (6 bases). The germline V gene has CDR1 MNHEY and CDR2 SMNVEV (reference sequence). Between the trimmed V and J ends, which lost 4 bases and 1 base, there was a span of 12 bases. CDR3 size: 15 residues. The CDR3 reads CASSSRLDRTDTQYF. CDR3 in DNA: TGTGCCAGCAGTTCCCGACTAGACCGCACAGATACGCAGTATTTT.

The rearrangement uses TRBV3-1 (or the pseudogene TRBV3-2) and TRBJ2-1; 8 nucleotides agree with TRBD2. V gave up 4 bases and J gave up 3 bases; unmatched junction bases: 8. The germline gives CDR1 LGHDT, CDR2 YNNKEL (reference sequence). The CDR3 spans 16 residues. The CDR3 spells CASSRKAGVSYNEQFF. CDR3 bases: TGTGCCAGCAGCCGAAAAGCGGGAGTGAGCTACAATGAGCAGTTCTTC.

This chain joins TRBV29-1 and TRBJ1-1, with a tentative D call TRBD1 (5 bases). Trimming took off 4 bases at V and 0 bases at J, with 12 bases between the two ends. The CDR3 spans 14 residues. The germline gives CDR1 SQVTM, CDR2 ANQGSEA. CDR3 nucleotide sequence: TGCAGCGTTGGCGGGGACGGATTGAACACTGAAGCTTTCTTT. As protein: CSVGGDGLNTEAFF.

This clone has just a few counts. CDR3 sequence (DNA): TGTGCCAGCACCCCTAGTTCGGAAACTGAAGCTTTCTTT. This codes for CASTPSSETEAFF. V and J are TRBV2 and TRBJ1-1, with D uncertain. Trimming took 7 bases from V and 5 from J, leaving 14 bases between them. Germline V gene data show CDR1 as SNHLY and CDR2 as FYNNEI. CDR3 size: 13 residues.

V is TRBV24-1 and J is TRBJ2-3, with TRBD1 identical over 8 bases. The length of the CDR3 is 16 residues. V shed 4 bases and J 2 bases; nucleotides not matched to a gene: 7. Germline assignment: CDR1 KGHDR and CDR2 SFDVKD. The CDR3 is CATSEPSDRDTDTQYF. The CDR3 nucleotides are TGTGCCACCAGTGAACCTTCGGACAGGGACACAGATACGCAGTATTTT.

This clone appeared many times. V and J are TRBV3-1 (or the pseudogene TRBV3-2) and TRBJ1-2; D might be TRBD1 (5 bases). Germline V CDR1 and CDR2: LGHDT, YNNKEL (reference sequence). Trimming pared 0 bases from V and 5 bases from J, leaving 16 bases between. The CDR3 is 16 amino acids. The CDR3 region is CASSQDLGGLDYGYTF. The CDR3 coding sequence is TGTGCCAGCAGCCAAGATTTGGGGGGATTGGATTATGGCTACACCTTC.

In this sample, this clone turned up a few times. The rearrangement uses TRBV3-1 (or the pseudogene TRBV3-2) and TRBJ1-6, with a tentative D call TRBD1 (5 bases). The CDR3 consists of 17 residues. V lost 4 bases and J 4 bases, leaving 17 bases between the germline ends. Germline CDR1 reads LGHDT; CDR2 reads YNNKEL (reference sequence). The CDR3 DNA reads TGTGCCAGCAGCCCCCGCGGCAGGGAAATTTATAATTCACCCCTCCACTTT. Translating gives CASSPRGREIYNSPLHF.